The rows below give T cell receptor beta chains drawn from one sample of a study of T cell responses to AZD1222 COVID-19 vaccine. The method was immunoSEQ multiplex PCR; TCRdb's version includes in-frame clones alone and lacks a portion of them. The data hold about 130,000 clones, with 85% to 95% observed a single time. The sequencing here drew on peripheral blood, taken on day 0 of AZD1222 vaccination. The receptor source for this set is an adult in good health. CDR3s include the opening cysteine and the closing phenylalanine or tryptophan. D genes are given only for firm matches. Clone sizes are given selectively: once, few, many, or a class where the clone is expanded.

V gene	CDR3 length	D gene	J gene	clone size	CDR3 DNA	CDR3 protein
TRBV7-8	17	TRBD2	TRBJ2-1	.	TGTGCCAGCAGCTTAGGTTTGGTGGGAGGGATTTACAATGAGCAGTTCTTC	CASSLGLVGGIYNEQFF
TRBV6-5	13	TRBD1	TRBJ2-7	.	TGTGCCAGCAGGGACAGGGGGCTTTACGAGCAGTACTTC	CASRDRGLYEQYF
TRBV6-5	14	.	TRBJ1-2	.	TGTGCCAGCAGTAGCTCTGTTGGCTACTATGGCTACACCTTC	CASSSSVGYYGYTF
TRBV25-1	11	.	TRBJ1-2	.	TGTGCCAGTCTAGACATCTATGGCTACACCTTC	CASLDIYGYTF
TRBV30	14	TRBD2	TRBJ2-3	.	TGTGCCTGGACTTCAGCGGGAGCGGGAGATACGCAGTATTTT	CAWTSAGAGDTQYF
TRBV6-5	15	TRBD1	TRBJ1-5	.	TGTGCCAGCAGTTTTGAGGGACAGGGACATCAGCCCCAGCATTTT	CASSFEGQGHQPQHF
TRBV6-4	15	TRBD1	TRBJ2-1	.	TGTGCCAGCAGTGAGGGTACAGGGGAAAACAATGAGCAGTTCTTC	CASSEGTGENNEQFF
TRBV28	16	.	TRBJ2-2	.	TGTGCCAGCAGTCCAGCCTCGGGGACGGACACCGGGGAGCTGTTTTTT	CASSPASGTDTGELFF
TRBV24-1	15	.	TRBJ2-3	.	TGTGCCACCAGTGATCCGACAGAGAGCACAGATACGCAGTATTTT	CATSDPTESTDTQYF
TRBV4-2	16	TRBD2	TRBJ2-5	.	TGTGCCAGCAGCCCGGGGACTAGCGGTAGGGGAGAGACCCAGTACTTC	CASSPGTSGRGETQYF
TRBV4-1	12	.	TRBJ2-3	.	TGCGCCAGCAGCCAAGTCGAGGATACGCAGTATTTT	CASSQVEDTQYF
TRBV5-1	11	.	TRBJ2-3	.	TGCGCCAGCAGCTTGGAAGATACGCAGTATTTT	CASSLEDTQYF
TRBV28	13	.	TRBJ2-7	.	TGTGCCAGCAGTTTTGGTAGTCTGCTCGAGCAGTACTTC	CASSFGSLLEQYF
TRBV29-1	14	TRBD1	TRBJ2-7	.	TGCAGCGTTGGTGGGACAGTGAGCTCCTACGAGCAGTACTTC	CSVGGTVSSYEQYF
TRBV6-5	14	TRBD2	TRBJ2-1	once	TGTGCCAGCAGTTACGGGGGAGGGCAAGGTGAGCAGTTCTTC	CASSYGGGQGEQFF
TRBV2	13	.	TRBJ1-1	once	TGTGCCAGCAGTGGCAGGGGGAACACTGAAGCTTTCTTT	CASSGRGNTEAFF
TRBV6-6	15	.	TRBJ1-5	.	TGTGCCAGCAGTTACCCAGGATCCGGGGTTCAGCCCCAGCATTTT	CASSYPGSGVQPQHF
TRBV9	15	TRBD1	TRBJ1-6	few	TGTGCCAGCAGCGTAGAGGGACAGGAATTTTCACCCCTCCACTTT	CASSVEGQEFSPLHF
TRBV13	17	TRBD2	TRBJ2-1	once	TGTGCCAGCAGCCCACCCGTGACTAGCGGGAGGTACAATGAGCAGTTCTTC	CASSPPVTSGRYNEQFF
TRBV30	14	TRBD2	TRBJ2-1	once	TGTGCCTGCAGGACTAGCGGGAGGGTAAATGAGCAGTTCTTC	CACRTSGRVNEQFF
TRBV11-2	15	TRBD2	TRBJ2-1	.	TGTGCCAGCAGCTTCAGCGGGGGGTCCTACAATGAGCAGTTCTTC	CASSFSGGSYNEQFF
TRBV27	13	.	TRBJ2-7	.	TGTGCCAGCAGTTTATTCGGGGACTACGAGCAGTACTTC	CASSLFGDYEQYF